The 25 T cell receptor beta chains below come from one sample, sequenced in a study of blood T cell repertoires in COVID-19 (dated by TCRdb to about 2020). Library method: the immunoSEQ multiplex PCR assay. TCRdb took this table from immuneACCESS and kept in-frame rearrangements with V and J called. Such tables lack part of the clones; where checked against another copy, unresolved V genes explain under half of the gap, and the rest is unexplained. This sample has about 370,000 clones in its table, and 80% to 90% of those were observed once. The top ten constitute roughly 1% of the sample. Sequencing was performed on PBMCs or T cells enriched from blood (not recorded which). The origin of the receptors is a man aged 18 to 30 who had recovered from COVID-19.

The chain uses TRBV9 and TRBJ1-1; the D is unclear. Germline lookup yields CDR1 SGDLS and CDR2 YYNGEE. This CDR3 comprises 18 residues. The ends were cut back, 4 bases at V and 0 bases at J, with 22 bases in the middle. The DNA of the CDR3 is TGTGCCAGCAGCCCCCTGGGAGGGTTGGTCCCTATGAACACTGAAGCTTTCTTT. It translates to CASSPLGGLVPMNTEAFF.

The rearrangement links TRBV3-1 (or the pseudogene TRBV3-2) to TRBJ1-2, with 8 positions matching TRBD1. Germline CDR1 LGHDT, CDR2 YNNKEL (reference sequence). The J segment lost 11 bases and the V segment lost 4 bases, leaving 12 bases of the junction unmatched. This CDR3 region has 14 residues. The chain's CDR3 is CASSPRTGRLSYTF. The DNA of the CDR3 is TGTGCCAGCAGCCCCCGGACAGGGCGGCTTAGTTACACCTTC.

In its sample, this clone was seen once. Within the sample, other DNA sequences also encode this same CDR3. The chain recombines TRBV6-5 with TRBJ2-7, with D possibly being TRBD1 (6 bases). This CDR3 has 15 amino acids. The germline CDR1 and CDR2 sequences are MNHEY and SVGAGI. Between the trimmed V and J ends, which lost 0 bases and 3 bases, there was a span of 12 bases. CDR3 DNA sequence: TGTGCCAGCAGTTACTCGAGTCAGGGGTTCTACGAGCAGTACTTC. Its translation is CASSYSSQGFYEQYF.

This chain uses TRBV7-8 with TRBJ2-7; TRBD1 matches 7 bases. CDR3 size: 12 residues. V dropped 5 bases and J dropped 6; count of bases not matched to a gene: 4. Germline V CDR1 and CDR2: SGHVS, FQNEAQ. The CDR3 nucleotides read TGTGCCAGCAGCCTCCGGACAGGCGAGCAGTACTTC. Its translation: CASSLRTGEQYF. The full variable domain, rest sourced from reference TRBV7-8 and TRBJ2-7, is GAGVSQSPRYKVAKRGQDVALRCDPISGHVSLFWYQQALGQGPEFLTYFQNEAQLDKSGLPSDRFFAERPEGSVSTLKIQRTQQEDSAVYLCASSLRTGEQYFGPGTRLTVT.

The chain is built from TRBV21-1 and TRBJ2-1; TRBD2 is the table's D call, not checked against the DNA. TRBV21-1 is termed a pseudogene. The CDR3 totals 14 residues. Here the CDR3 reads CASSKLSRGNEQFF. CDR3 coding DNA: TGTGCCAGCAGCAAACTGTCTCGAGGGAATGAGCAGTTCTTC.

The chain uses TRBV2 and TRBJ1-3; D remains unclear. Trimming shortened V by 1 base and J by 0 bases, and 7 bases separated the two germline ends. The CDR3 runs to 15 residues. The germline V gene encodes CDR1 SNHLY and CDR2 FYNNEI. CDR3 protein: CASSEGPSSGNTIYF. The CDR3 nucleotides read TGTGCCAGCAGTGAAGGCCCGAGCTCTGGAAACACCATATATTTT.

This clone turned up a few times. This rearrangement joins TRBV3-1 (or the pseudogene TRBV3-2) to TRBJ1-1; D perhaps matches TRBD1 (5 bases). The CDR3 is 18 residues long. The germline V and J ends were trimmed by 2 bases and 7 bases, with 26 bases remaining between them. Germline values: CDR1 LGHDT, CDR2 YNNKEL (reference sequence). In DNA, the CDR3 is TGTGCCAGCAGCCAATCCATGGGACTTAATATGGGTGGGGATGAAGCTTTCTTT. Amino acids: CASSQSMGLNMGGDEAFF.

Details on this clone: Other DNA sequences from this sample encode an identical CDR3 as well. CDR3 DNA sequence: TGTGCCAGCAGTCTTGGGACTGCCTATGGCTACACCTTC. Amino acids: CASSLGTAYGYTF. The chain employs TRBV27 and TRBJ1-2, with TRBD1 as a possible D gene (5 bases). V was cut by 5 bases and J by 4 bases, with 11 bases left in between. Germline-derived CDR1 and CDR2 are MNHEY and SMNVEV (reference sequence). This CDR3 is 13 amino acids long.

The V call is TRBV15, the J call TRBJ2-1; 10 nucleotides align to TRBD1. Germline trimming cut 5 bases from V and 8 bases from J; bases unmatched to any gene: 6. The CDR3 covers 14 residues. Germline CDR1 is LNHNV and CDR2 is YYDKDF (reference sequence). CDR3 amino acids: CATSYTGTGDEQFF. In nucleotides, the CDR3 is TGTGCCACCAGCTACACTGGGACAGGGGATGAGCAGTTCTTC.

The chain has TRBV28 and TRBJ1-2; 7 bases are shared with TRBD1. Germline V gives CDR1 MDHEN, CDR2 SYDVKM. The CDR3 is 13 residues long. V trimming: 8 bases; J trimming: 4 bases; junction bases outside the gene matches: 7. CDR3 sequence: CASPMTGPYGYTF. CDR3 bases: TGTGCCAGCCCGATGACAGGGCCCTATGGCTACACCTTC.

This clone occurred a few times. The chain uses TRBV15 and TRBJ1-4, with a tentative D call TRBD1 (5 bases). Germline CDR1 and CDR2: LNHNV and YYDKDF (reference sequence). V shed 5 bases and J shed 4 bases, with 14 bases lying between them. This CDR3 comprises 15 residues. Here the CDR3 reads CATSEDIGYNEKLFF. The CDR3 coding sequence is TGTGCCACCAGCGAGGACATCGGTTATAATGAAAAACTGTTTTTT.

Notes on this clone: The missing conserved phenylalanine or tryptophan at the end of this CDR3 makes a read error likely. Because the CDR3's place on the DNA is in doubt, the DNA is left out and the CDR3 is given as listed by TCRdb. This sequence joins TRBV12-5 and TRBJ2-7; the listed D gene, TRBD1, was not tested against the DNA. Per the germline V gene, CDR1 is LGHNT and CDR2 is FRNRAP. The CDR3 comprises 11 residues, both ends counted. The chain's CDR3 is CASGQGTARAI.

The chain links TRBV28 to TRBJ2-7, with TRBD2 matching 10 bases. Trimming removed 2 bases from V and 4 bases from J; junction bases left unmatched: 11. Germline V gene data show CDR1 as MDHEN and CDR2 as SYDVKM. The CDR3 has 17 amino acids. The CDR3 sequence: CASSLRSGRPQGYEQYF. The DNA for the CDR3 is TGTGCCAGCAGTTTACGTAGCGGGAGGCCCCAAGGATACGAGCAGTACTTC.

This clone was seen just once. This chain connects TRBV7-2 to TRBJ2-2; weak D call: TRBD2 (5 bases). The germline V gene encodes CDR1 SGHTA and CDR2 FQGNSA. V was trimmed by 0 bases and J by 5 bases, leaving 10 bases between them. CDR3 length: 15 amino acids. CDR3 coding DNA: TGTGCCAGCAGCTTAGCGGGAGTGGGTACCGGGGAGCTGTTTTTT. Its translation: CASSLAGVGTGELFF.

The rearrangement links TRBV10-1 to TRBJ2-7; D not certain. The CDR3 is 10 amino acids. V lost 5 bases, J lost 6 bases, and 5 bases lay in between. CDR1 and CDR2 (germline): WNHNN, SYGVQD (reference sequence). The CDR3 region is CASSTREQYF. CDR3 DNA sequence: TGCGCCAGCAGTACTCGCGAGCAGTACTTC.

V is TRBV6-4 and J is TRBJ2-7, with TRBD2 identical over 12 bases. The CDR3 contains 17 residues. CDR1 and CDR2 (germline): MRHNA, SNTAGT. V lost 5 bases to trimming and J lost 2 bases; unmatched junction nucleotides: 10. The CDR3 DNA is TGTGCCAGCAGTCGCGGACTAGCGGGGAGAGGGGCCTACGAGCAGTACTTC. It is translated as CASSRGLAGRGAYEQYF.

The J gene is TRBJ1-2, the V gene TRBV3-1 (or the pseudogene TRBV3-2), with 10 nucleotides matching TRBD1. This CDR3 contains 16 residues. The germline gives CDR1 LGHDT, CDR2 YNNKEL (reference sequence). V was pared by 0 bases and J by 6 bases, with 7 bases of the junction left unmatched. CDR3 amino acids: CASSQDRDRGRNGYTF. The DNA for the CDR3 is TGTGCCAGCAGCCAAGATAGGGACAGGGGAAGGAATGGCTACACCTTC.

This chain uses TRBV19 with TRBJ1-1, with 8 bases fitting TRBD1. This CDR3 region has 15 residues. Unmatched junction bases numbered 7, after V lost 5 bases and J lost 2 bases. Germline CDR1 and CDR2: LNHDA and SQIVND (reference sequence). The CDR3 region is CASSPLTGVNTEAFF. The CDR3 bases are TGTGCCAGTAGTCCTTTGACAGGGGTTAACACTGAAGCTTTCTTT.

This CDR3 is CASRLSDSPLHF. CDR3 in DNA: TGTGCCAGCAGGCTAAGCGATTCACCCCTCCACTTT. The chain employs TRBV2 and TRBJ1-6; D not certain. The V gene's germline CDR1 is SNHLY and CDR2 FYNNEI. Trimming pared 6 bases from V and 8 bases from J, leaving 8 bases between. There are 12 residues in the CDR3.

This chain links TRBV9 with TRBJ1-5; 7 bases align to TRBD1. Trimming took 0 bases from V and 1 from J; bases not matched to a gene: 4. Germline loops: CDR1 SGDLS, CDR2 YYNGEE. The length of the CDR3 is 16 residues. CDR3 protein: CASSVGTGLSNQPQHF. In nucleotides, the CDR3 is TGTGCCAGCAGCGTAGGGACAGGTTTAAGCAATCAGCCCCAGCATTTT.

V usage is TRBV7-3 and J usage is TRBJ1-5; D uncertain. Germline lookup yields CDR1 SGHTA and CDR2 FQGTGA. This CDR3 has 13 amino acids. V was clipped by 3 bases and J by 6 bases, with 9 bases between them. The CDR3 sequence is CASSFGWAQPQHF. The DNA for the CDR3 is TGTGCCAGCAGCTTTGGGTGGGCTCAGCCCCAGCATTTT. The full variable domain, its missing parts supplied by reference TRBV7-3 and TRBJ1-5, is GAGVSQTPSNKVTEKGKYVELRCDPISGHTALYWYRQSLGQGPEFLIYFQGTGAADDSGLPNDRFFAVRPEGSVSTLKIQRTERGDSAVYLCASSFGWAQPQHFGDGTRLSIL.

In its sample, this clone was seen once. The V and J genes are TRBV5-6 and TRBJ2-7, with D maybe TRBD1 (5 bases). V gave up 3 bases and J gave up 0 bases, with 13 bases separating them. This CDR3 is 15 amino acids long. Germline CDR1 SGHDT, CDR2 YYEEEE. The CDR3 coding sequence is TGTGCCAGCAGCTGGGGAAGGACACCCTCCTACGAGCAGTACTTC. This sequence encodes CASSWGRTPSYEQYF.

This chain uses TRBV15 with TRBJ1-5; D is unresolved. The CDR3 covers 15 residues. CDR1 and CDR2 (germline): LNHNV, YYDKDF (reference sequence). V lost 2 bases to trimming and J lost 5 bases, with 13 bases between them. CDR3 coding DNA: TGTGCCACCAGCAGACCCTCTTGGAGTTATCAGCCCCAGCATTTT. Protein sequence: CATSRPSWSYQPQHF.

As DNA, the CDR3 is TGCGCCAGCAGCCAAGATCGGTACCGCCCGGAGACCCAGTACTTC. It specifies CASSQDRYRPETQYF. The chain couples TRBV4-3 to TRBJ2-5; D gene uncertain. Germline loops: CDR1 LGHNA, CDR2 YSLEER. Trimming took off 0 bases at V and 5 bases at J, with 13 bases between the two ends. The CDR3 runs 15 residues.

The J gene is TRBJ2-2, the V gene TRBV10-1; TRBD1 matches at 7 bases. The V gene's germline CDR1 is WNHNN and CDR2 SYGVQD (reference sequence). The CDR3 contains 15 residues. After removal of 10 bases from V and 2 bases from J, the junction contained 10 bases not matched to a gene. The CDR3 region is CATPTGEGNTGELFF. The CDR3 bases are TGCGCCACCCCCACAGGGGAAGGAAACACCGGGGAGCTGTTTTTT.